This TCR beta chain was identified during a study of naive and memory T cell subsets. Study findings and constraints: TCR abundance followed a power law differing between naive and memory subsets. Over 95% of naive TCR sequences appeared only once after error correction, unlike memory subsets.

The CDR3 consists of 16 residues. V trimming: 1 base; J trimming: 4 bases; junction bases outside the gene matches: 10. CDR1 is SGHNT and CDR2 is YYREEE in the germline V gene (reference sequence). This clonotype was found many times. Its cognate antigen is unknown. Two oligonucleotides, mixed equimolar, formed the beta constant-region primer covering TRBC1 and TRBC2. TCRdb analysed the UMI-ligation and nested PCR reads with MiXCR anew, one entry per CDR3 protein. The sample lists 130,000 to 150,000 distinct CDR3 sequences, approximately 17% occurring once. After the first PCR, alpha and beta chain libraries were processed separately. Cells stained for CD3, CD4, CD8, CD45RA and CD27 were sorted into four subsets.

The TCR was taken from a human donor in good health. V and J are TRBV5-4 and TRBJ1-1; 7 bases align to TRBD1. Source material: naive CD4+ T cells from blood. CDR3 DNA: TGTGCCAGCAGCTTGCTCGCTAACAGGGGAAGCACTGAAGCTTTCTTT. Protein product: CASSLLANRGSTEAFF. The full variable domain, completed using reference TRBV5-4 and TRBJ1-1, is ETGVTQSPTHLIKTRGQQVTLRCSSQSGHNTVSWYQQALGQGPQFIFQYYREEENGRGNFPPRFSGLQFPNYSSELNVNALELDDSALYLCASSLLANRGSTEAFFGQGTRLTVV.